The T cell receptor (beta chain) under discussion was sequenced for a study of CD8 T cells in ankylosing spondylitis. Libraries of TCR beta came from quantitative 5'-RACE with molecular barcodes. TCRdb recomputed calls from the 5' RACE reads with MiXCR, one row per CDR3 protein. The sample comprises under 850,000 distinct CDR3 sequences, 15% to 20% of which are singletons, and about 20% rests with the top ten. Study results and caveats: Among TCR beta sequences, a motif of several highly homologous variants appeared characteristic of ankylosing spondylitis blood. According to the report, clones linked to the disease were significantly enriched in matched synovial fluid samples taken from ankylosing spondylitis patients.

This clonotype has just a few counts. The target antigen is unknown. Germline V gene data show CDR1 as SGHTA and CDR2 as FQGNSA. V lost 5 bases and J lost 3; bases outside the gene matches: 9. The CDR3 loop spans 15 amino acids. This clonotype originated in a male donor with ankylosing spondylitis. Sequenced: blood, either unsorted or a sorted T cell fraction (not recorded which). The rearrangement links TRBV7-2 to TRBJ2-7, with TRBD2 matching 8 bases. This CDR3 reads CASSRSGGEGYEQYF. DNA of the CDR3: TGTGCCAGCAGCAGAAGCGGGGGTGAGGGCTACGAGCAGTACTTC. Combining the CDR3 with reference TRBV7-2 and TRBJ2-7 gives the whole variable domain GAGVSQSPSNKVTEKGKDVELRCDPISGHTALYWYRQSLGQGLEFLIYFQGNSAPDKSGLPSDRFSAERTGGSVSTLTIQRTQQEDSAVYLCASSRSGGEGYEQYFGPGTRLTVT.